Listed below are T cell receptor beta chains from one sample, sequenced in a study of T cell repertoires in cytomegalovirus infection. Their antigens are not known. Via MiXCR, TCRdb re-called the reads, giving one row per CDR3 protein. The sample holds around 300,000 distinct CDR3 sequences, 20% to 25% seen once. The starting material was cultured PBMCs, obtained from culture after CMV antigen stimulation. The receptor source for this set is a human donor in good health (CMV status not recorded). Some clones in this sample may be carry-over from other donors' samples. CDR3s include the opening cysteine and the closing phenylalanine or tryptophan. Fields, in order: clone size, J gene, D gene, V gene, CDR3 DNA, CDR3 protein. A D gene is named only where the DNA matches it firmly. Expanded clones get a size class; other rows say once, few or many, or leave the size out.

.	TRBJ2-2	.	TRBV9	TGTGCCAGCAGCGTAGAGGGTCGAAACACCGGGGAGCTGTTTTTT	CASSVEGRNTGELFF
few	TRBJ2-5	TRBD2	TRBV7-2	TGTGCCAGCAGCTTTTCTAGCGGGACAGAGACCCAGTACTTC	CASSFSSGTETQYF
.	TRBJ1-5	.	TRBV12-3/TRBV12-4	TGTGCCAGCAGTCTAAGGCGTTCGGGGAGCAATCAGCCCCAGCATTTT	CASSLRRSGSNQPQHF
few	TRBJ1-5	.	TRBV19	TGTGCCAGTAGCCTGGTAGGGGTAGGACAGCCCCAGCATTTT	CASSLVGVGQPQHF
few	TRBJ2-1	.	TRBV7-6	TGTGCCAGCAGCCCCCAGTACAATGAGCAGTTCTTC	CASSPQYNEQFF
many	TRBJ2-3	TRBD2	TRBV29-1	TGCAGCGCTACCGGACTAGCGGGAGCTAGCACAGATACGCAGTATTTT	CSATGLAGASTDTQYF
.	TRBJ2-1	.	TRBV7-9	TGTGCCAGCAGCTTAGGTGGGGGACCTTCACCTTACAATGAGCAGTTCTTC	CASSLGGGPSPYNEQFF
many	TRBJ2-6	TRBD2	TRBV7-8	TGTGCCAGCAGCTTGGGATACCGACTAGCAGCCCCTGGGGCCAACGTCCTGACTTTC	CASSLGYRLAAPGANVLTF
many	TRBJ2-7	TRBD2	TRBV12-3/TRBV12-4	TGTGCCAGCAGTAAAACGTCGACTAGCCTGACCTACGAGCAGTACTTC	CASSKTSTSLTYEQYF
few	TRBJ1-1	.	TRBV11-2	TGTGCCAGCAGCTTAGTAAAGGGGGGAGGCACTGAAGCTTTCTTT	CASSLVKGGGTEAFF
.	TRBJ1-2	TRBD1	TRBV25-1	TGTGCCAGCAGTTTCCGGACAGGCTTAGTAGATGGCTACACCTTC	CASSFRTGLVDGYTF
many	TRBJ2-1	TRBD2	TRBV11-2	TGTGCCAGCAGCTTAGTTACTGCGGGAGTCAATGAGCAGTTCTTC	CASSLVTAGVNEQFF
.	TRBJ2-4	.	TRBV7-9	TGTGCCAGCAGCTTAATGGGGCAGGGAAACATTCAGTACTTC	CASSLMGQGNIQYF
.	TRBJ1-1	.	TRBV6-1	TGTGCCAGCAGTGAAATCGGACAGCAGGAAGCTTTCTTT	CASSEIGQQEAFF
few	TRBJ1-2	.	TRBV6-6	TGTGCCAGCAGTTACTGGTCAGGAGATACATATGGCTACACCTTC	CASSYWSGDTYGYTF
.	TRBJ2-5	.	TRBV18	TGTGCCAGCTCAGATTCTAGAGGAGAGACCCAGTACTTC	CASSDSRGETQYF